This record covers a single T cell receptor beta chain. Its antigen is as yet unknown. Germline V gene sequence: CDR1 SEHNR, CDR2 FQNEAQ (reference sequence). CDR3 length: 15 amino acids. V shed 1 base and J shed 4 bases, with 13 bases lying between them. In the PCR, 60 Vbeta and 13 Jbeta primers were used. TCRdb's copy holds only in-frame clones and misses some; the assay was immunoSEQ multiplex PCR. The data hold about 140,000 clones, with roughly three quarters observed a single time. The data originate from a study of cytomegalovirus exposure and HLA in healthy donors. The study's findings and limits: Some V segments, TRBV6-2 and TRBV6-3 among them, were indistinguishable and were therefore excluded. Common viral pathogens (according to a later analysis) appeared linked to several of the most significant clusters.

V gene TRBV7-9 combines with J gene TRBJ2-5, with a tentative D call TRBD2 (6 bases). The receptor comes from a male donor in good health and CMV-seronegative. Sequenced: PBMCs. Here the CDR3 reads CASSLESGRRETQYF. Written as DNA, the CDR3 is TGTGCCAGCAGCTTAGAGTCAGGGAGGCGAGAGACCCAGTACTTC.